A single sample is the source of the 19 T cell receptor beta chains below, sequenced in a study of a mutant IDH1 vaccine in newly diagnosed glioma. The method was immunoSEQ multiplex PCR; TCRdb's version includes in-frame clones alone and lacks a portion of them. Of 35,000 to 55,000 clones in the sample, 81% are singletons; the top ten hold 4.7%. No antigen is known for these receptors. Time point specified: week 35, safety follow-up. The investigators gave 300 ug of mutant IDH1 20-mer peptide in each vaccine dose, together with topical imiquimod. This specimen was PBMCs, taken from a glioma patient whose treatment included an IDH1 peptide vaccine. All receptors derive from a woman between 35 and 50 years old with glioma. Some clones in this sample may be carry-over from other donors' samples.

The chain links TRBV2 to TRBJ1-6; D remains ambiguous. CDR3 length equals 14 residues. With 2 bases removed from V and 8 bases from J, the gap between germline ends came to 10 bases. Germline loops: CDR1 SNHLY, CDR2 FYNNEI. The CDR3, as DNA: TGTGCCAGCAGTGAACTCAGGAGAGATTCACCCCTCCACTTT. Translation: CASSELRRDSPLHF.

This chain links TRBV7-9 with TRBJ1-1, with D unresolved. Between the trimmed V and J ends, which lost 5 bases and 0 bases, there was a span of 7 bases. This CDR3 region has 13 residues. Germline-derived CDR1 and CDR2 are SEHNR and FQNEAQ (reference sequence). CDR3 coding DNA: TGTGCCAGCAGCCCAAGGGTGAACACTGAAGCTTTCTTT. It is translated as CASSPRVNTEAFF.

The rearrangement joins TRBV7-9 to TRBJ1-2, with a tentative D call TRBD1 (6 bases). Germline lookup yields CDR1 SEHNR and CDR2 FQNEAQ (reference sequence). The germline V and J ends were trimmed by 10 bases and 4 bases, with 25 bases remaining between them. CDR3 length: 16 amino acids. CDR3 loop: CAIGRGVSERIYGYTF. DNA for the CDR3: TGTGCCATAGGGAGGGGGGTGTCAGAACGGATCTATGGCTACACCTTC.

This clone was detected a few times. The DNA of the CDR3 is TGTGCCAGTAGCTTCGTAAATGGGGCGAACAATCAGCCCCAGCATTTT. Protein sequence: CASSFVNGANNQPQHF. This chain uses TRBV19 with TRBJ1-5, with TRBD1 as a possible D gene (5 bases). The germline V gene encodes CDR1 LNHDA and CDR2 SQIVND (reference sequence). This CDR3 has 16 amino acids. The V end was cut by 6 bases, the J end by 3 bases, with 18 bases between.

The chain links TRBV29-1 to TRBJ1-3; 8 bases are shared with TRBD1. J was trimmed by 0 bases and V by 6 bases; bases with no gene match: 4. The CDR3 runs to 14 residues. Germline V gene data show CDR1 as SQVTM and CDR2 as ANQGSEA. Here the CDR3 reads CSVLGTGSGNTIYF. CDR3 coding DNA: TGCAGCGTGCTCGGGACAGGCTCTGGAAACACCATATATTTT.

V gene TRBV6-4 combines with J gene TRBJ2-3, with 15 bases identical to TRBD2. The V segment lost 5 bases and the J segment 7 bases; nucleotides outside the gene matches: 4. CDR1 and CDR2 (germline): MRHNA, SNTAGT. The CDR3 spans 15 residues. The CDR3 sequence: CASSPGLAGGNTQYF. The CDR3 DNA is TGTGCCAGCAGTCCGGGACTAGCGGGAGGAAATACGCAGTATTTT.

This clone was observed once. This chain connects TRBV7-8 to TRBJ2-3; D gene ambiguous. Trimming left V 1 base short and J 6 bases short, with 8 bases between. CDR1 is SGHVS, CDR2 FQNEAQ, per germline. The CDR3 spans 13 residues. The chain's CDR3 is CASSLVSRDTQYF. DNA for the CDR3: TGTGCCAGCAGCTTAGTGTCCCGGGATACGCAGTATTTT. Using reference TRBV7-8 and TRBJ2-3 for the parts outside the CDR3, the full variable domain is GAGVSQSPRYKVAKRGQDVALRCDPISGHVSLFWYQQALGQGPEFLTYFQNEAQLDKSGLPSDRFFAERPEGSVSTLKIQRTQQEDSAVYLCASSLVSRDTQYFGPGTRLTVL.

This clone was seen a single time. The chain links TRBV4-3 to TRBJ1-4; D is unresolved. This CDR3 region has 14 residues. CDR1 is LGHNA and CDR2 is YSLEER in the germline V gene. The V gene lost 2 bases and the J gene lost 2 bases, with 6 bases spanning the gap. CDR3 sequence (DNA): TGCGCCAGCAGCCAACGAAGTACTAATGAAAAACTGTTTTTT. Translation gives CASSQRSTNEKLFF.

The V call is TRBV2, the J call TRBJ2-7; perhaps TRBD2 as D (5 bases). CDR3 length: 11 residues. Per germline, CDR1 SNHLY and CDR2 FYNNEI. The germline V and J ends were trimmed by 4 bases and 6 bases, with 7 bases remaining between them. CDR3: CASSAGIEQYF. Written as DNA, the CDR3 is TGTGCCAGCAGTGCCGGGATCGAGCAGTACTTC.

The chain is built from TRBV27 and TRBJ2-5; TRBD2 matches 12 bases. The trim removed 2 bases at V and 1 base at J, leaving 5 bases unmatched. In germline, CDR1 is MNHEY, CDR2 SMNVEV (reference sequence). The CDR3 totals 17 residues. The CDR3 loop reads CASSLRLAGAFQETQYF. CDR3 DNA: TGTGCCAGCAGTTTACGACTAGCGGGAGCTTTCCAAGAGACCCAGTACTTC.

The V call is TRBV5-1, the J call TRBJ1-3, with D possibly being TRBD1 (5 bases). The CDR3 runs 17 residues. Trimming stripped 0 bases from V and 1 base from J, with 14 bases between. Germline CDR1 SGHRS, CDR2 YFSETQ. The CDR3 nucleotides read TGCGCCAGCAGCTTGGTTCCCGCAGGGTCTTCTGGAAACACCATATATTTT. Translating it yields CASSLVPAGSSGNTIYF.

CDR3 region: CASSLRSLSVRETQYF. As DNA, the CDR3 is TGTGCCAGCAGCCTCCGCTCCCTATCAGTTAGGGAGACCCAGTACTTC. The chain carries TRBV21-1 and TRBJ2-5. TRBV21-1 is classified as a pseudogene. This CDR3 spans 16 amino acids.

The chain has TRBV18 and TRBJ2-4, with D possibly matching TRBD1 (5 bases). The CDR3 is 13 residues long. V shed 8 bases and J shed 5 bases, with 13 bases lying between them. Per germline, CDR1 KGHSH and CDR2 LQKENI. CDR3 amino acids: CASTLGRQNIQYF. In DNA, the CDR3 is TGTGCCAGCACCCTGGGGCGGCAAAACATTCAGTACTTC.

In this sample, this clone turned up once. The rearrangement uses TRBV28 and TRBJ1-3; D gene unclear. Looked up from germline, CDR1 is MDHEN and CDR2 is SYDVKM. The CDR3 loop spans 13 amino acids. Trimming took 4 bases from V and 2 from J, leaving 6 bases between them. The CDR3 sequence is CASSSSPGNTIYF. The CDR3 DNA reads as TGTGCCAGCAGTTCGAGCCCTGGAAACACCATATATTTT.

The chain employs TRBV7-2 and TRBJ1-4; TRBD1 agrees at 7 bases. Germline trimming cut 0 bases from V and 8 bases from J; bases unmatched to any gene: 6. The CDR3 length is 15 residues. Germline values: CDR1 SGHTA, CDR2 FQGNSA. CDR3: CASSLARQGKEKLFF. In nucleotides, the CDR3 is TGTGCCAGCAGCTTAGCGAGACAGGGCAAGGAAAAACTGTTTTTT. Full variable domain (outside the CDR3, taken from reference TRBV7-2 and TRBJ1-4): GAGVSQSPSNKVTEKGKDVELRCDPISGHTALYWYRQSLGQGLEFLIYFQGNSAPDKSGLPSDRFSAERTGGSVSTLTIQRTQQEDSAVYLCASSLARQGKEKLFFGSGTQLSVL.

This clone occurred a few times. The V and J genes are TRBV7-9 and TRBJ1-1; a weak D match, TRBD1 (5 bases). The CDR3 totals 13 residues. Germline V lookup: CDR1 SEHNR, CDR2 FQNEAQ (reference sequence). The V end was cut by 4 bases, the J end by 7 bases, with 13 bases between. The CDR3 loop reads CASSSDRKNEAFF. Written as DNA, the CDR3 is TGTGCCAGCAGCTCCGACAGAAAAAATGAAGCTTTCTTT. The full variable domain, in which reference TRBV7-9 and TRBJ1-1 provide the parts outside the CDR3, is DTGVSQNPRHKITKRGQNVTFRCDPISEHNRLYWYRQTLGQGPEFLTYFQNEAQLEKSRLLSDRFSAERPKGSFSTLEIQRTEQGDSAMYLCASSSDRKNEAFFGQGTRLTVV.

The chain couples TRBV9 to TRBJ1-6; no clear D. This CDR3 contains 14 residues. V was trimmed by 3 bases and J by 5 bases, leaving 9 bases between them. Germline loops: CDR1 SGDLS, CDR2 YYNGEE. The CDR3 DNA sequence: TGTGCCAGCAGCGCGGGATTCCATAATTCACCCCTCCACTTT. It yields the protein CASSAGFHNSPLHF.

The V and J genes are TRBV9 and TRBJ2-1; 11 positions agree with TRBD2. Germline CDR1 and CDR2: SGDLS and YYNGEE. This CDR3 contains 16 residues. J lost 9 bases, V lost 0 bases, and 8 bases had no gene match. The CDR3 DNA reads TGTGCCAGCAGCGTAGTAGATAGCGGGAGGGTTGGTGAGCAGTTCTTC. It encodes CASSVVDSGRVGEQFF.

The chain couples TRBV11-2 to TRBJ1-1; no clear D gene. Germline-derived CDR1 and CDR2 are SGHAT and FQNNGV. This CDR3 comprises 15 residues. Trimming left V 0 bases short and J 10 bases short, with 18 bases between. This CDR3 reads CASSLDLAGRNGAFF. DNA of the CDR3: TGTGCCAGCAGCTTAGATCTTGCGGGCCGTAACGGAGCTTTCTTT.